One and the same sample provided the 27 T cell receptor beta chains below, sequenced in a study of radiotherapy plus CTLA-4 blockade in lung cancer. Assay used: immunoSEQ multiplex PCR; TCRdb lists only in-frame clones, some missing. The sample lists about 80,000 clones, approximately 83% occurring once. Sequencing used peripheral blood, obtained from a patient treated with radiotherapy plus ipilimumab. The origin of the receptors is a human donor with non-small cell lung cancer who had a partial response to radiotherapy plus ipilimumab.

The chain combines TRBV5-1 with TRBJ2-3; 11 nucleotides match TRBD2. With V trimmed by 3 bases and J by 5 bases, 11 bases remained unmatched. This CDR3 contains 17 residues. CDR1 is SGHRS, CDR2 YFSETQ, per germline. DNA of the CDR3: TGCGCCAGCAGCTCCCTCCTTAGCGGGAGGGTGGGAGATACGCAGTATTTT. It codes for CASSSLLSGRVGDTQYF.

The gene calls are TRBV5-1 and TRBJ1-1; D remains unclear. This CDR3 comprises 15 residues. V gave up 0 bases and J gave up 0 bases, with 9 bases separating them. The V gene's germline CDR1 is SGHRS and CDR2 YFSETQ. CDR3 loop: CASSLAGGVNTEAFF. CDR3 sequence (DNA): TGCGCCAGCAGCTTGGCTGGAGGTGTGAACACTGAAGCTTTCTTT.

The chain couples TRBV4-2 to TRBJ1-5, with TRBD1 matching 10 bases. The CDR3 sequence is 16 residues long. CDR1 is LGHNA and CDR2 is YNFKEQ in the germline V gene. V lost 0 bases to trimming and J lost 6 bases; unmatched junction nucleotides: 5. CDR3 protein: CASSQDAGQGFQPQHF. The CDR3 nucleotides read TGTGCCAGCAGCCAAGATGCGGGACAGGGGTTTCAGCCCCAGCATTTT.

This clone was observed once. Here the CDR3 omits its conserved ending phenylalanine or tryptophan, so a read error is the likely source. V and J are TRBV7-9 and TRBJ1-2; D is uncertain. With 1 base removed from V and 2 bases from J, the gap between germline ends came to 11 bases. There are 15 residues in the CDR3. Germline V CDR1 and CDR2: SEHNR, FQNEAQ (reference sequence). The CDR3 loop reads CASSLVETGNYGYTL. Written as DNA, the CDR3 is TGTGCCAGCAGCTTAGTTGAAACCGGAAACTATGGCTACACCCTC.

The chain combines TRBV27 with TRBJ1-4; TRBD1 matches 11 bases. The CDR3 contains 14 residues. V was pared by 6 bases and J by 4 bases, with 1 base of the junction left unmatched. Germline V lookup: CDR1 MNHEY, CDR2 SMNVEV (reference sequence). CDR3 nucleotides: TGTGCCAGCAGGGACAGGGGGCTTAATGAAAAACTGTTTTTT. Amino acids: CASRDRGLNEKLFF.

This chain connects TRBV5-1 to TRBJ2-1, with 11 positions matching TRBD1. The junction had 11 bases not matched to a gene; V was cut back by 5 bases and J by 10 bases. Germline-derived CDR1 and CDR2 are SGHRS and YFSETQ. CDR3 size: 15 residues. CDR3 DNA: TGCGCCAGCAGGGGAAGGACAGGGGGCGCGGGGGAGCAGTTCTTC. Its translation is CASRGRTGGAGEQFF.

This clone has a handful of counts. V and J are TRBV10-3 and TRBJ1-2; TRBD1 agrees at 9 bases. The CDR3 spans 12 residues. Looked up from germline, CDR1 is ENHRY and CDR2 is SYGVKD. The V and J ends lost 6 bases and 4 bases, in that order; junction bases with no gene match: 0. In DNA, the CDR3 is TGTGCCATCAGGGACAGGGGCTATGGCTACACCTTC. As protein: CAIRDRGYGYTF.

This clone was detected once. This chain uses TRBV6-5 with TRBJ2-7, with D tentatively TRBD2 (5 bases). V gave up 6 bases and J gave up 3 bases, with 15 bases separating them. Germline CDR1 is MNHEY and CDR2 is SVGAGI. The CDR3 extends over 14 amino acids. The CDR3 DNA reads TGTGCCAGCAGGATCAGGCCCGGGGACTACGAGCAGTACTTC. This gives the protein CASRIRPGDYEQYF.

The chain combines TRBV19 with TRBJ1-1; D perhaps matches TRBD1 (5 bases). The V and J ends lost 5 bases and 1 base respectively, with 11 bases between them. Looked up from germline, CDR1 is LNHDA and CDR2 is SQIVND (reference sequence). This CDR3 has 14 residues. The CDR3 protein is CASSSTGGNTEAFF. The CDR3 bases are TGTGCCAGTAGTTCAACGGGGGGGAACACTGAAGCTTTCTTT.

V and J are TRBV7-2 and TRBJ1-2; weak D call: TRBD1 (5 bases). The CDR3 length is 14 residues. Trimming shortened V by 8 bases and J by 4 bases, and 17 bases separated the two germline ends. Germline-derived CDR1 and CDR2 are SGHTA and FQGNSA. The CDR3 region has the DNA TGTGCCAGCCACCCGGGGGGTAGTCCCTATGGCTACACCTTC. This sequence encodes CASHPGGSPYGYTF. The variable domain in full, completed from reference TRBV7-2 and TRBJ1-2, reads GAGVSQSPSNKVTEKGKDVELRCDPISGHTALYWYRQSLGQGLEFLIYFQGNSAPDKSGLPSDRFSAERTGGSVSTLTIQRTQQEDSAVYLCASHPGGSPYGYTFGSGTRLTVV.

This rearrangement joins TRBV27 to TRBJ2-2; TRBD1 matches 8 bases. This CDR3 is 17 amino acids long. Losses at the gene ends were 2 bases for V and 6 bases for J; bases not matched to a gene: 11. CDR1 and CDR2 from the germline V gene are MNHEY and SMNVEV (reference sequence). The CDR3 here is CASSLPRSRGRAGELFF. The CDR3 bases are TGTGCCAGCAGTTTACCCAGGTCCAGGGGGCGCGCCGGGGAGCTGTTTTTT.

The chain recombines TRBV6-1 with TRBJ1-1, with D tentatively TRBD1 (6 bases). CDR3 length: 15 amino acids. Between the trimmed V and J ends, which lost 6 bases and 2 bases, there was a span of 16 bases. Germline CDR1 MNHNS, CDR2 SASEGT. This CDR3 reads CASRVQGGGNTEAFF. In DNA, the CDR3 is TGTGCCAGCAGAGTCCAAGGGGGGGGTAACACTGAAGCTTTCTTT.

J is TRBJ1-3 and V is TRBV30, with D perhaps matching TRBD1 (6 bases). The V and J ends lost 4 bases and 0 bases respectively, with 10 bases between them. The length of the CDR3 is 14 residues. CDR1 is GTSNPN and CDR2 is SVGIG in the germline V gene (reference sequence). Written as DNA, the CDR3 is TGTGCCTGGACCGGGACAAGCTCTGGAAACACCATATATTTT. Amino acid sequence: CAWTGTSSGNTIYF.

CDR3 sequence (DNA): TGTGCCAGCAGCTTCAGTCGGGGTAACTATGGCTACACCTTC. It codes for CASSFSRGNYGYTF. The chain employs TRBV7-2 and TRBJ1-2, with unresolved D. This CDR3 is built from 14 residues. Trimming cost V 3 bases and J 1 base, with 9 bases left between them. Germline CDR1 reads SGHTA; CDR2 reads FQGNSA.

The chain is built from TRBV28 and TRBJ1-4, with 9 nucleotides matching TRBD1. The CDR3 is 15 amino acids. CDR1 and CDR2 from the germline V gene are MDHEN and SYDVKM. The ends lost 8 bases at V and 5 bases at J; junction bases unmatched: 9. CDR3 loop: CASFPGGQGNEKLFF. For the CDR3, the DNA is TGTGCCAGCTTTCCAGGGGGACAGGGAAATGAAAAACTGTTTTTT.

Of note for this clone: This specimen includes other DNA sequences encoding the same CDR3. The chain links TRBV9 to TRBJ2-2, with D tentatively TRBD2 (5 bases). Trimming took off 1 base at V and 1 base at J, with 17 bases between the two ends. CDR1 SGDLS and CDR2 YYNGEE come from the germline V gene. This CDR3 has 18 residues. The CDR3 coding sequence is TGTGCCAGCAGCGTATCCTCCTCGCCCGGGGAGAACACCGGGGAGCTGTTTTTT. Protein sequence: CASSVSSSPGENTGELFF. Full variable domain (remainder filled in from reference TRBV9 and TRBJ2-2): DSGVTQTPKHLITATGQRVTLRCSPRSGDLSVYWYQQSLDQGLQFLIQYYNGEERAKGNILERFSAQQFPDLHSELNLSSLELGDSALYFCASSVSSSPGENTGELFFGEGSRLTVL.

J is TRBJ1-3 and V is TRBV28; no firm D call. Germline loops: CDR1 MDHEN, CDR2 SYDVKM. This CDR3 is built from 14 residues. V lost 7 bases, J lost 4 bases, and 14 bases lay in between. CDR3 coding DNA: TGTGCCAGCACCCCCTCGGGGTTCGGAAACACCATATATTTT. Amino acid sequence: CASTPSGFGNTIYF.

V usage is TRBV28 and J usage is TRBJ1-3; D gene ambiguous. CDR1 MDHEN and CDR2 SYDVKM come from the germline V gene. The CDR3 loop spans 14 amino acids. V lost 5 bases and J lost 0, with 8 bases in between. CDR3 sequence (DNA): TGTGCCAGCAGTCCTCGCTACTCTGGAAACACCATATATTTT. Translating gives CASSPRYSGNTIYF.

This clone was seen a single time. The chain combines TRBV18 with TRBJ1-5; a weak D match, TRBD1 (6 bases). Germline CDR1 reads KGHSH; CDR2 reads LQKENI. This CDR3 is built from 13 residues. Deletions cut 3 bases from V and 7 bases from J, with 10 bases between. Here the CDR3 DNA reads TGTGCCAGCTCACCGAACAGGGACCAGCCCCAGCATTTT. Protein product: CASSPNRDQPQHF.

The chain links TRBV28 to TRBJ2-1; 9 bases map to TRBD2. Germline CDR1 MDHEN, CDR2 SYDVKM. Unmatched junction bases numbered 2, after V lost 2 bases and J lost 0 bases. The length of the CDR3 is 16 residues. The CDR3 spells CASSLPSGISYNEQFF. The CDR3 nucleotides are TGTGCCAGCAGTTTACCTAGCGGGATCTCCTACAATGAGCAGTTCTTC.

The chain joins TRBV7-9 to TRBJ1-2; D is uncertain. Trimming removed 1 base from V and 4 bases from J, with 4 bases in between. CDR1 and CDR2 (germline): SEHNR, FQNEAQ (reference sequence). CDR3 size: 12 residues. This chain's CDR3 is CASSLGVYGYTF. The CDR3 nucleotides read TGTGCCAGCAGCTTAGGAGTCTATGGCTACACCTTC.

The gene calls are TRBV28 and TRBJ1-1; 7 bases align to TRBD1. CDR1 MDHEN and CDR2 SYDVKM come from the germline V gene. V was clipped by 2 bases and J by 3 bases; unmatched bases: 3. This CDR3 region has 14 residues. The CDR3 bases are TGTGCCAGCAGTTTAACAGGGGAGGACACTGAAGCTTTCTTT. Translating it yields CASSLTGEDTEAFF. Together with reference TRBV28 and TRBJ1-1, the CDR3 gives the full variable domain: DVKVTQSSRYLVKRTGEKVFLECVQDMDHENMFWYRQDPGLGLRLIYFSYDVKMKEKGDIPEGYSVSREKKERFSLILESASTNQTSMYLCASSLTGEDTEAFFGQGTRLTVV.

The CDR3 DNA reads TGTGCCAGCTCACCACCCCACAGATACAATGAGCAGTTCTTC. As protein: CASSPPHRYNEQFF. This chain connects TRBV18 to TRBJ2-1, with D unresolved. Trimming cost V 0 bases and J 4 bases, with 7 bases left between them. In germline, CDR1 is KGHSH, CDR2 LQKENI. The CDR3 runs to 14 residues.

The rearrangement links TRBV5-6 to TRBJ1-2; D might be TRBD1 (5 bases). Germline CDR1 is SGHDT and CDR2 is YYEEEE. This CDR3 is built from 16 residues. The germline V and J ends were trimmed by 4 bases and 8 bases, with 24 bases remaining between them. The CDR3 region is CASSRSGANLVGGYTF. Here the CDR3 DNA reads TGTGCCAGCAGCAGAAGTGGGGCCAACCTTGTGGGAGGCTACACCTTC. Supplemented by reference TRBV5-6 and TRBJ1-2, the full variable domain reads DAGVTQSPTHLIKTRGQQVTLRCSPKSGHDTVSWYQQALGQGPQFIFQYYEEEERQRGNFPDRFSGHQFPNYSSELNVNALLLGDSALYLCASSRSGANLVGGYTFGSGTRLTVV.

This clone was seen only a few times. The CDR3 sequence is CASALDRGLYEQYF. The CDR3 region has the DNA TGTGCCAGCGCTTTGGACAGGGGGCTGTACGAGCAGTACTTC. This chain connects TRBV18 to TRBJ2-7; 11 bases are shared with TRBD1. Per germline, CDR1 KGHSH and CDR2 LQKENI. The CDR3 loop spans 14 amino acids. The ends lost 8 bases at V and 4 bases at J; junction bases unmatched: 7.

This clone was seen only a few times. This sequence joins TRBV6-4 and TRBJ2-7, with a weak D call TRBD2 (5 bases). Trimming pared 2 bases from V and 3 bases from J, leaving 14 bases between. The CDR3 totals 15 residues. The V gene's germline CDR1 is MRHNA and CDR2 SNTAGT. Here the CDR3 reads CASSDASSEGYEQYV. The DNA for the CDR3 is TGTGCCAGCAGTGACGCGAGTTCAGAGGGCTACGAGCAGTACGTC.

V and J are TRBV6-5 and TRBJ1-2, with a possible D match to TRBD1 (5 bases). This CDR3 spans 16 amino acids. Trimming pared 0 bases from V and 0 bases from J, leaving 11 bases between. Germline V gene lookup returns CDR1 MNHEY and CDR2 SVGAGI. Here the CDR3 reads CASSYSGPLTNYGYTF. The CDR3 coding sequence is TGTGCCAGCAGTTACTCGGGGCCCCTCACTAACTATGGCTACACCTTC.